The 23 T cell receptor beta chains in this list originate from one sample, sequenced in a study of T-cell memory formation after mild COVID-19. TCRdb re-derived calls from the 5' RACE reads in MiXCR, one entry per CDR3 protein. The sample yields 550,000 to 650,000 distinct CDR3 sequences, roughly 17% seen once. The sample taken for sequencing was PBMCs or a T cell subset sorted from them (not recorded which). Every receptor here comes from an adult woman who had mild COVID-19 (a few samples of this study predate the infection). Cell type and time point are not known.

The chain joins TRBV5-6 to TRBJ1-5; D not resolved. Germline CDR1 and CDR2: SGHDT and YYEEEE. CDR3 length: 16 residues. Trimming stripped 0 bases from V and 7 bases from J, with 17 bases between. CDR3 DNA sequence: TGTGCCAGCAGCTTGGGAGGCAGGTTAACAGCCCAGCCCCAGCATTTT. Protein: CASSLGGRLTAQPQHF.

The V call is TRBV25-1, the J call TRBJ1-1, with 11 bases matching TRBD1. This CDR3 region has 15 residues. V shed 4 bases, J shed 4 bases, and the junction held 5 bases outside the gene matches. The germline CDR1 and CDR2 sequences are MGHDK and SYGVNS. This CDR3 reads CASSGTGGWGTEAFF. The CDR3 DNA reads TGTGCCAGCAGTGGGACAGGGGGCTGGGGCACTGAAGCTTTCTTT.

This clonotype was detected only a few times. This chain uses TRBV7-9 with TRBJ1-2, with a tentative D call TRBD1 (5 bases). Germline CDR1 reads SEHNR; CDR2 reads FQNEAQ (reference sequence). Trimming shortened V by 5 bases and J by 2 bases, and 18 bases separated the two germline ends. This CDR3 has 16 amino acids. CDR3 in amino acids: CASSPRLRDGNYGYTF. The CDR3 nucleotides read TGTGCCAGCAGCCCCAGACTCCGGGACGGGAACTATGGCTACACCTTC.

This chain links TRBV19 with TRBJ2-5, with 10 bases aligning to TRBD2. The germline CDR1 and CDR2 sequences are LNHDA and SQIVND (reference sequence). J lost 2 bases, V lost 4 bases, and 7 bases had no gene match. The CDR3 length is 16 residues. This CDR3 reads CASSKRGGLGQETQYF. In nucleotides, the CDR3 is TGTGCCAGTAGTAAGCGGGGGGGCCTTGGGCAAGAGACCCAGTACTTC.

This clonotype was found many times. The genes are TRBV12-3 or TRBV12-4 and TRBJ2-1, with unresolved D. This CDR3 is 11 amino acids long. The V end lost 5 bases, the J end lost 8 bases, and 7 bases lay between the germline ends. The CDR3 loop reads CASSPLDEQFF. The DNA of the CDR3 is TGTGCCAGCAGTCCCCTCGATGAGCAGTTCTTC.

This chain links TRBV12-3 or TRBV12-4 with TRBJ2-7; D is possibly TRBD1 (5 bases). The germline V and J ends were trimmed by 5 bases and 3 bases, with 17 bases remaining between them. The CDR3 totals 15 residues. CDR3 sequence reads: CASSPQTVRGYEQYF. CDR3 bases: TGTGCCAGCAGTCCTCAGACAGTAAGGGGCTACGAGCAGTACTTC.

The rearrangement uses TRBV9 and TRBJ2-7; D uncertain. With 4 bases removed from V and 6 bases from J, the gap between germline ends came to 14 bases. This CDR3 region has 13 residues. Per the germline V gene, CDR1 is SGDLS and CDR2 is YYNGEE. The CDR3 nucleotides read TGTGCCAGCAGCTCGGGCCATTGGGGCGAGCAGTACTTC. This codes for CASSSGHWGEQYF. Full variable domain (missing parts from reference TRBV9 and TRBJ2-7): DSGVTQTPKHLITATGQRVTLRCSPRSGDLSVYWYQQSLDQGLQFLIQYYNGEERAKGNILERFSAQQFPDLHSELNLSSLELGDSALYFCASSSGHWGEQYFGPGTRLTVT.

The chain is built from TRBV5-1 and TRBJ2-2; D tentatively reads TRBD1 or TRBD2 (5 bases each). Trimming shortened V by 0 bases and J by 3 bases, and 9 bases separated the two germline ends. The CDR3 consists of 15 residues. Germline CDR1 and CDR2: SGHRS and YFSETQ. The CDR3 sequence: CASSLAQGDTGELFF. The CDR3 region has the DNA TGCGCCAGCAGCTTGGCGCAGGGAGACACCGGGGAGCTGTTTTTT.

The chain carries TRBV14 and TRBJ2-2; a weak D match, TRBD2 (6 bases). The CDR3 consists of 16 residues. The germline gives CDR1 SGHDN, CDR2 FVKESK. The germline V and J ends were trimmed by 3 bases and 2 bases, with 13 bases remaining between them. CDR3 region: CASSHLGTPNTGELFF. DNA of the CDR3: TGTGCCAGCAGCCATCTCGGGACTCCAAACACCGGGGAGCTGTTTTTT. Variable domain in full (rest from reference TRBV14 and TRBJ2-2): EAGVTQFPSHSVIEKGQTVTLRCDPISGHDNLYWYRRVMGKEIKFLLHFVKESKQDESGMPNNRFLAERTGGTYSTLKVQPAELEDSGVYFCASSHLGTPNTGELFFGEGSRLTVL.

This clonotype came up a few times. The V call is TRBV12-3 or TRBV12-4, the J call TRBJ1-4; no clear D gene. The CDR3 has 17 residues. Trimming removed 0 bases at V and 8 bases at J, with 19 bases between. This chain's CDR3 is CASSLALPWESDEKLFF. In DNA, the CDR3 is TGTGCCAGCAGTTTAGCCCTCCCGTGGGAGAGTGACGAAAAACTGTTTTTT.

The gene calls are TRBV5-1 and TRBJ1-2; 7 positions match TRBD1. Per the germline V gene, CDR1 is SGHRS and CDR2 is YFSETQ. The CDR3 contains 14 residues. After removal of 7 bases from V and 0 bases from J, the junction contained 6 bases not matched to a gene. CDR3 amino acids: CASGLQGSNYGYTF. The CDR3 region has the DNA TGCGCCAGCGGCCTACAGGGGTCTAACTATGGCTACACCTTC.

This clonotype has a handful of counts. The chain joins TRBV19 to TRBJ2-7; D uncertain. The V and J ends lost 5 bases and 6 bases respectively, with 17 bases between them. CDR1 is LNHDA, CDR2 SQIVND, per germline (reference sequence). This CDR3 region has 14 residues. CDR3 loop: CASSEQFLTGEQYF. The CDR3 bases are TGTGCCAGTAGTGAACAATTTCTTACCGGCGAGCAGTACTTC.

This clonotype was found many times. The V call is TRBV5-1, the J call TRBJ1-2, with D perhaps matching TRBD1 (5 bases). The CDR3 has 13 amino acids. The germline V gene encodes CDR1 SGHRS and CDR2 YFSETQ. Trimming took 0 bases from V and 6 from J, leaving 9 bases between them. In DNA, the CDR3 is TGCGCCAGCAGCTTGGATGGAGGGGATGGCTACACCTTC. Amino acids: CASSLDGGDGYTF. Using reference TRBV5-1 and TRBJ1-2 for the parts outside the CDR3, the full variable domain is KAGVTQTPRYLIKTRGQQVTLSCSPISGHRSVSWYQQTPGQGLQFLFEYFSETQRNKGNFPGRFSGRQFSNSRSEMNVSTLELGDSALYLCASSLDGGDGYTFGSGTRLTVV.

The rearrangement joins TRBV27 to TRBJ1-6; 7 nucleotides agree with TRBD1. The length of the CDR3 is 16 residues. The germline V gene encodes CDR1 MNHEY and CDR2 SMNVEV (reference sequence). V dropped 4 bases and J dropped 7; count of bases not matched to a gene: 10. The CDR3 bases are TGTGCCAGCAGTTCCACTCGGACAGGAAAAAATTCACCCCTCCACTTT. It codes for CASSSTRTGKNSPLHF.

There are a few counts of this clonotype. The V gene is TRBV12-3 or TRBV12-4, the J gene TRBJ1-2, with TRBD1 identical over 10 bases. V lost 6 bases, J lost 3 bases, and 7 bases stayed unmatched. The CDR3 has 15 residues. CDR3 sequence: CASRPRQGAYYGYTF. In nucleotides, the CDR3 is TGTGCCAGCAGGCCAAGACAGGGGGCATACTATGGCTACACCTTC.

This clonotype was counted only a few times. The rearrangement joins TRBV12-3 or TRBV12-4 to TRBJ2-2; 8 bases align to TRBD1. The junction had 4 bases not matched to a gene; V was cut back by 5 bases and J by 5 bases. The length of the CDR3 is 14 residues. CDR3: CASSRTGTTGELFF. CDR3 sequence (DNA): TGTGCCAGCAGTCGGACAGGGACAACCGGGGAGCTGTTTTTT.

This chain joins TRBV6-2 or TRBV6-3 and TRBJ2-1; weak D call: TRBD2 (6 bases). Trimming left V 5 bases short and J 5 bases short, with 22 bases between. This CDR3 has 17 amino acids. CDR1 and CDR2 from the germline V gene are MNHEY and SVGEGT. The CDR3 reads CASSPRGIRPWNNEQFF. CDR3 nucleotides: TGTGCCAGCAGTCCCCGCGGGATAAGGCCGTGGAACAATGAGCAGTTCTTC.

The CDR3 is CASSLHGELFF. CDR3 DNA: TGTGCCAGCAGCTTGCACGGGGAGCTGTTTTTT. The chain links TRBV5-6 to TRBJ2-2, with no clear D. The V gene lost 1 base and the J gene lost 7 bases, with 2 bases spanning the gap. CDR1 and CDR2 (germline): SGHDT, YYEEEE. This CDR3 is 11 amino acids long. Looking up the rest from reference TRBV5-6 and TRBJ2-2 gives the full variable domain: DAGVTQSPTHLIKTRGQQVTLRCSPKSGHDTVSWYQQALGQGPQFIFQYYEEEERQRGNFPDRFSGHQFPNYSSELNVNALLLGDSALYLCASSLHGELFFGEGSRLTVL.

This clonotype has more than one count but fewer than ten. CDR3 sequence: CSASGGPGTGNEQYF. CDR3 coding DNA: TGCAGCGCCTCGGGGGGTCCCGGGACAGGGAACGAGCAGTACTTC. The gene calls are TRBV29-1 and TRBJ2-7; 9 bases align to TRBD1. Germline CDR1 is SQVTM and CDR2 is ANQGSEA. The CDR3 contains 15 residues. Germline trimming cut 7 bases from V and 5 bases from J; bases unmatched to any gene: 15.

The V gene is TRBV7-2, the J gene TRBJ1-1; TRBD1 aligns across 7 bases. J was trimmed by 7 bases and V by 5 bases; bases with no gene match: 13. This CDR3 has 15 residues. Looked up from germline, CDR1 is SGHTA and CDR2 is FQGNSA. CDR3 protein: CASSARDSWSFEAFF. The DNA for the CDR3 is TGTGCCAGCAGCGCCCGGGACAGCTGGTCGTTTGAAGCTTTCTTT. The variable domain in full, with the rest retrieved from reference TRBV7-2 and TRBJ1-1, is GAGVSQSPSNKVTEKGKDVELRCDPISGHTALYWYRQSLGQGLEFLIYFQGNSAPDKSGLPSDRFSAERTGGSVSTLTIQRTQQEDSAVYLCASSARDSWSFEAFFGQGTRLTVV.

A few counts support this clonotype. The CDR3 spells CASSLGGGAYNEQFF. In nucleotides, the CDR3 is TGTGCCAGCAGCTTAGGCGGGGGGGCATACAATGAGCAGTTCTTC. J is TRBJ2-1 and V is TRBV7-2; 9 bases agree with TRBD2. J lost 4 bases, V lost 1 base, and 2 bases had no gene match. Germline CDR1 is SGHTA and CDR2 is FQGNSA. The CDR3 is 15 amino acids. Drawing the rest from reference TRBV7-2 and TRBJ2-1, the complete variable domain is GAGVSQSPSNKVTEKGKDVELRCDPISGHTALYWYRQSLGQGLEFLIYFQGNSAPDKSGLPSDRFSAERTGGSVSTLTIQRTQQEDSAVYLCASSLGGGAYNEQFFGPGTRLTVL.

V and J are TRBV29-1 and TRBJ2-1; D perhaps matches TRBD2 (7 bases). V lost 6 bases and J 10 bases, leaving 10 bases between the germline ends. The CDR3 has 10 amino acids. Germline V lookup: CDR1 SQVTM, CDR2 ANQGSEA. CDR3 DNA: TGCAGCGTGAGGGGGGGAGAGCAGTTCTTC. Protein: CSVRGGEQFF.

This clonotype was found a few times. The rearrangement joins TRBV7-9 to TRBJ1-4, with TRBD1 identical over 11 bases. J was trimmed by 8 bases and V by 5 bases; bases with no gene match: 7. Germline V gene lookup returns CDR1 SEHNR and CDR2 FQNEAQ (reference sequence). CDR3 length equals 15 residues. CDR3 nucleotides: TGTGCCAGCAGCGGCGGGACAGGGGGAAGCGAAAAACTGTTTTTT. This codes for CASSGGTGGSEKLFF. Together with reference TRBV7-9 and TRBJ1-4, the CDR3 gives the full variable domain: DTGVSQNPRHKITKRGQNVTFRCDPISEHNRLYWYRQTLGQGPEFLTYFQNEAQLEKSRLLSDRFSAERPKGSFSTLEIQRTEQGDSAMYLCASSGGTGGSEKLFFGSGTQLSVL.